These 15 T cell receptor beta chains were all obtained from the same sample, sequenced in a study of shared clonotypes between healthy human individuals. The protocol was immunoSEQ multiplex PCR, while the TCRdb copy is restricted to in-frame clones and leaves out a portion. The profile shows approximately 980,000 clones, approximately 80% of them singletons. Sequencing was done on a sample of memory CD4+ T cells sorted from blood. Documented subset: CD45RA-negative fraction. All receptors come from a man younger than 35 in good health.

As for this clone: Other DNA sequences in the sample encode the same CDR3. The chain carries TRBV5-1 and TRBJ1-2, with D possibly TRBD1 on 5 matching bases. The CDR3 spans 13 residues. V was pared by 3 bases and J by 2 bases, with 8 bases between. Germline CDR1 reads SGHRS; CDR2 reads YFSETQ. CDR3 in DNA: TGCGCCAGCAGCTATGACAGCAACTATGGCTACACCTTC. Protein sequence: CASSYDSNYGYTF.

The chain carries TRBV6-1 and TRBJ2-7, with 7 bases lining up with TRBD1. CDR3 length: 16 amino acids. The V gene's germline CDR1 is MNHNS and CDR2 SASEGT. With 0 bases clipped from V and 9 bases from J, the junction kept 14 bases outside the gene matches. DNA for the CDR3: TGTGCCAGCAGTGAAGCGGGGTGGACAGGAGTACGCGGGCAGTACTTC. Translating it yields CASSEAGWTGVRGQYF.

V is TRBV13 and J is TRBJ1-3; possible D gene TRBD1, 5 bases. This CDR3 comprises 15 residues. CDR1 and CDR2 (germline): PRHDT, FYEKMQ (reference sequence). Between the trimmed V and J ends, which lost 4 bases and 0 bases, there was a span of 10 bases. The CDR3 bases are TGTGCCAGCAGCTCGGGACGGAACTCTGGAAACACCATATATTTT. It yields the protein CASSSGRNSGNTIYF. The variable domain in full, with the rest retrieved from reference TRBV13 and TRBJ1-3, is AAGVIQSPRHLIKEKRETATLKCYPIPRHDTVYWYQQGPGQDPQFLISFYEKMQSDKGSIPDRFSAQQFSDYHSELNMSSLELGDSALYFCASSSGRNSGNTIYFGEGSWLTVV.

The chain is built from TRBV9 and TRBJ2-7, with D hard to call. V dropped 0 bases and J dropped 2 bases, with 12 bases sitting between them. The CDR3 spans 15 residues. Germline values: CDR1 SGDLS, CDR2 YYNGEE. The CDR3 spells CASSVAAGNTYEQYF. The CDR3 DNA is TGTGCCAGCAGCGTAGCGGCAGGAAATACCTACGAGCAGTACTTC.

J is TRBJ2-7 and V is TRBV10-3; D could derive from TRBD1 or TRBD2 (5 bases each). Germline CDR1 reads ENHRY; CDR2 reads SYGVKD. The CDR3 spans 17 residues. The V gene lost 3 bases and the J gene lost 2 bases, with 20 bases spanning the gap. CDR3 nucleotides: TGTGCCATCAGTGAATCCGGGACCGGTATTCCAGCCTACGAGCAGTACTTC. It yields the protein CAISESGTGIPAYEQYF.

The chain joins TRBV7-2 to TRBJ1-5; tentatively, D is TRBD1 (6 bases). Trimming took off 1 base at V and 6 bases at J, with 16 bases between the two ends. Per germline, CDR1 SGHTA and CDR2 FQGNSA. CDR3 length: 16 amino acids. For the CDR3, the DNA is TGTGCCAGCAGCTTAGGCGGGCAGGGGCACGGTCAGCCCCAGCATTTT. Translation gives CASSLGGQGHGQPQHF.

This chain connects TRBV12-5 to TRBJ1-6; D unresolved. From germline, CDR1 is LGHNT and CDR2 FRNRAP. Deletions cut 2 bases from V and 10 bases from J, with 6 bases between. CDR3 size: 12 residues. This CDR3 is CASGLTESPLHF. In nucleotides, the CDR3 is TGTGCTAGTGGTTTGACAGAATCACCCCTCCACTTT.

The V call is TRBV29-1, the J call TRBJ2-7, with 8 bases identical to TRBD1. V shed 7 bases, J shed 5 bases, and the junction held 10 bases outside the gene matches. Germline-derived CDR1 and CDR2 are SQVTM and ANQGSEA. The CDR3 totals 13 residues. The CDR3 DNA reads TGCAGCGCTGAGCAGGGGGCTCCCCACGAGCAGTACTTC. Translation gives CSAEQGAPHEQYF.

J is TRBJ2-5 and V is TRBV6-5; possible D gene TRBD1, 6 bases. CDR1 and CDR2 from the germline V gene are MNHEY and SVGAGI. Between the trimmed V and J ends, which lost 5 bases and 3 bases, there was a span of 10 bases. The CDR3 covers 13 residues. CDR3 DNA: TGTGCCAGCAGTCCCTGGGACAAAGAGACCCAGTACTTC. Its protein product is CASSPWDKETQYF.

The genes are TRBV7-8 and TRBJ2-2; 8 positions agree with TRBD2. CDR1 SGHVS and CDR2 FQNEAQ come from the germline V gene. The V segment lost 6 bases and the J segment 3 bases; nucleotides outside the gene matches: 6. The CDR3 is made up of 15 amino acids. The CDR3 loop is CASSVAGRYTGELFF. CDR3 in DNA: TGTGCCAGCAGTGTAGCGGGACGATACACCGGGGAGCTGTTTTTT.

The chain carries TRBV4-1 and TRBJ2-1; D is undetermined. This CDR3 is 15 amino acids long. The germline V gene encodes CDR1 MGHRA and CDR2 YSYEKL. V lost 0 bases, J lost 4 bases, and 10 bases lay in between. The CDR3: CASSQDRSSYNEQFF. CDR3 nucleotide sequence: TGCGCCAGCAGCCAAGATAGATCTTCATACAATGAGCAGTTCTTC.

The V gene is TRBV7-2, the J gene TRBJ1-4; the match to TRBD1 covers 7 bases. CDR1 and CDR2 (germline): SGHTA, FQGNSA. Unmatched junction bases numbered 6, after V lost 5 bases and J lost 3 bases. This CDR3 region has 15 residues. CDR3 sequence: CASSRTGVANEKLFF. The CDR3 DNA follows: TGTGCCAGCAGCAGAACAGGGGTGGCTAATGAAAAACTGTTTTTT.

This chain connects TRBV6-5 to TRBJ2-5, with 8 bases fitting TRBD2. Germline V CDR1 and CDR2: MNHEY, SVGAGI. Unmatched junction bases numbered 11, after V lost 3 bases and J lost 5 bases. The CDR3 is 16 amino acids. The CDR3 DNA sequence: TGTGCCAGCAGTTATTTGCGGTCGGGGGGGCCTGAGACCCAGTACTTC. Translated, it gives CASSYLRSGGPETQYF.

The V gene is TRBV27, the J gene TRBJ2-3; TRBD2 agrees at 9 bases. Germline trimming cut 3 bases from V and 6 bases from J; bases unmatched to any gene: 10. The CDR3 consists of 16 residues. CDR1 is MNHEY, CDR2 SMNVEV, per germline (reference sequence). CDR3: CASSFRSGGREDTQYF. CDR3 coding DNA: TGTGCCAGCAGTTTTAGGAGCGGGGGGCGGGAGGATACGCAGTATTTT.

V usage is TRBV4-3 and J usage is TRBJ2-1; TRBD2 aligns across 15 bases. CDR1 LGHNA and CDR2 YSLEER come from the germline V gene. V trimming: 1 base; J trimming: 8 bases; junction bases outside the gene matches: 6. The CDR3 has 17 amino acids. CDR3 sequence reads: CASSQGWTSGRVYEQFF. DNA of the CDR3: TGCGCCAGCAGCCAAGGATGGACTAGCGGGAGGGTCTATGAGCAGTTCTTC.